The 22 T cell receptor beta chains presented below share a single source sample, sequenced in a study of cytomegalovirus exposure and HLA in healthy donors (TCRdb year 2017). The method was the immunoSEQ multiplex PCR assay. The multiplex PCR relied on a mix of 60 forward primers for TCR Vbeta segments and 13 reverse primers for TCR Jbeta segments. In TCRdb, the immuneACCESS table is reduced to in-frame sequences with V and J assigned. These tables do not hold every clone; where another copy was compared, an unresolved V gene accounts for under half, and the others remain unexplained. The sample profile shows approximately 100,000 clones; under 85% of them were found once. The ten largest clones represent less than 5% of the sample. Sequencing input: PBMCs. Source of these receptors: a man aged 45-65 years in good health and CMV-seropositive.

This clone has more than one count but fewer than ten. V usage is TRBV6-1 and J usage is TRBJ1-1; the D gene is possibly TRBD1 (5 bases). Trimming left V 7 bases short and J 5 bases short, with 14 bases between. The germline V gene encodes CDR1 MNHNS and CDR2 SASEGT. The CDR3 is 13 amino acids. CDR3 DNA: TGTGCCAGCACCGGAAGGGGTTGGACTGAAGCTTTCTTT. Translating it yields CASTGRGWTEAFF.

The rearrangement links TRBV7-3 to TRBJ2-1, with 9 nucleotides matching TRBD2. J lost 5 bases, V lost 5 bases, and 7 bases had no gene match. Germline values: CDR1 SGHTA, CDR2 FQGTGA. This CDR3 is built from 15 residues. CDR3 coding DNA: TGTGCCAGCAGCCCTTTGGGACTAGCCGACAATGAGCAGTTCTTC. Translating gives CASSPLGLADNEQFF.

The chain employs TRBV28 and TRBJ2-2; the match to TRBD1 covers 7 bases. Germline V CDR1 and CDR2: MDHEN, SYDVKM. Trimming took 7 bases from V and 6 from J; bases not matched to a gene: 8. The CDR3 runs to 14 residues. The CDR3 loop reads CASTDSQGPGELFF. DNA of the CDR3: TGTGCCAGCACCGACTCACAGGGGCCCGGGGAGCTGTTTTTT.

V and J are TRBV19 and TRBJ2-6; D uncertain. The CDR3 totals 17 residues. Germline V gene sequence: CDR1 LNHDA, CDR2 SQIVND (reference sequence). Trimming shortened V by 0 bases and J by 0 bases, and 9 bases separated the two germline ends. CDR3 amino acids: CASSIDSSVSGANVLTF. In nucleotides, the CDR3 is TGTGCCAGTAGTATAGATAGCTCGGTCTCTGGGGCCAACGTCCTGACTTTC.

This clone was observed a single time. The V and J genes are TRBV7-9 and TRBJ1-1; D is perhaps TRBD1 (5 bases). The length of the CDR3 is 14 residues. With 5 bases removed from V and 6 bases from J, the gap between germline ends came to 16 bases. Germline V gene sequence: CDR1 SEHNR, CDR2 FQNEAQ (reference sequence). CDR3 loop: CASSPNNRHAEAFF. Here the CDR3 DNA reads TGTGCCAGCAGCCCTAACAACAGGCACGCTGAAGCTTTCTTT.

This clone was seen once. The V and J genes are TRBV4-1 and TRBJ2-2, with 8 bases fitting TRBD1. The V gene's germline CDR1 is MGHRA and CDR2 YSYEKL. V lost 4 bases, J lost 5 bases, and 3 bases stayed unmatched. The length of the CDR3 is 14 residues. DNA for the CDR3: TGCGCCAGCAGCCTACGGACAGGGACCGGGGAGCTGTTTTTT. This gives the protein CASSLRTGTGELFF.

The chain employs TRBV15 and TRBJ2-7; TRBD1 is a possible D gene (6 bases). This CDR3 has 16 amino acids. Per germline, CDR1 LNHNV and CDR2 YYDKDF (reference sequence). Trimming took 4 bases from V and 7 from J, leaving 23 bases between them. CDR3 protein: CATSTPEQGSSGEQYF. Written as DNA, the CDR3 is TGTGCCACCAGCACCCCGGAACAGGGTTCATCGGGGGAGCAGTACTTC.

The chain links TRBV6-6 to TRBJ1-5; D is perhaps TRBD1 (6 bases). The CDR3 runs to 15 residues. CDR1 and CDR2 from the germline V gene are MNHNY and SVGAGI (reference sequence). V gave up 2 bases and J gave up 3 bases, with 11 bases separating them. The CDR3 loop reads CASSYGQHPNQPQHF. The CDR3 DNA reads as TGTGCCAGCAGTTACGGACAGCACCCCAATCAGCCCCAGCATTTT.

Regarding this clone: This sample includes further DNA sequences coding for the same CDR3. The chain links TRBV6-6 to TRBJ2-7; 9 bases align to TRBD1. From germline, CDR1 is MNHNY and CDR2 SVGAGI (reference sequence). CDR3 length: 14 residues. The junction had 3 bases not matched to a gene; V was cut back by 6 bases and J by 0 bases. The CDR3 DNA reads TGTGCCAGCAGGACAGGGGGGGGCTCCTACGAGCAGTACTTC. Translating gives CASRTGGGSYEQYF.

The gene calls are TRBV6-5 and TRBJ2-1; 7 positions match TRBD1. CDR1 is MNHEY, CDR2 SVGAGI, per germline. The V and J ends lost 4 bases and 7 bases, in that order; junction bases with no gene match: 4. The CDR3 has 13 amino acids. The CDR3: CASSWDSFNEQFF. CDR3 nucleotides: TGTGCCAGCAGTTGGGACAGTTTTAATGAGCAGTTCTTC.

The chain employs TRBV28 and TRBJ1-1, with a tentative D call TRBD1 (5 bases). CDR1 is MDHEN and CDR2 is SYDVKM in the germline V gene. The CDR3 is made up of 15 amino acids. V lost 5 bases and J 8 bases, leaving 21 bases between the germline ends. CDR3 in amino acids: CASSPHSASNREAFF. In DNA form, the CDR3 reads TGTGCCAGCAGTCCCCACAGCGCCTCGAACAGGGAAGCTTTCTTT.

This clone was recorded a few times. The chain recombines TRBV9 with TRBJ2-3; D remains unclear. Germline V CDR1 and CDR2: SGDLS, YYNGEE. The CDR3 consists of 13 residues. Between the trimmed V and J ends, which lost 2 bases and 2 bases, there was a span of 6 bases. CDR3 amino acids: CASSVQDTDTQYF. In DNA form, the CDR3 reads TGTGCCAGCAGCGTGCAGGACACAGATACGCAGTATTTT.

The chain couples TRBV15 to TRBJ2-1; 7 bases agree with TRBD1. The CDR3 loop spans 14 amino acids. Losses at the gene ends were 1 base for V and 5 bases for J; bases not matched to a gene: 2. Germline V CDR1 and CDR2: LNHNV, YYDKDF (reference sequence). The CDR3: CATSRGDRNNEQFF. The DNA of the CDR3 is TGTGCCACCAGCAGAGGGGACAGAAACAATGAGCAGTTCTTC.

V and J are TRBV29-1 and TRBJ1-1; D call uncertain. Germline lookup yields CDR1 SQVTM and CDR2 ANQGSEA. With 4 bases removed from V and 4 bases from J, the gap between germline ends came to 13 bases. CDR3 length equals 13 residues. The CDR3 here is CSVGGHGSTEAFF. CDR3 nucleotide sequence: TGCAGCGTTGGTGGTCATGGGAGCACTGAAGCTTTCTTT.

This chain connects TRBV30 to TRBJ2-7, with 8 bases fitting TRBD1. V was clipped by 4 bases and J by 4 bases; unmatched bases: 9. CDR1 and CDR2 (germline): GTSNPN, SVGIG (reference sequence). This CDR3 has 14 residues. The CDR3 loop is CAWTPPGGAYEQYF. The CDR3 DNA sequence: TGTGCCTGGACTCCACCAGGGGGCGCATACGAGCAGTACTTC.

The chain employs TRBV5-1 and TRBJ1-4; TRBD1 might be the D (6 bases). CDR1 is SGHRS and CDR2 is YFSETQ in the germline V gene. The CDR3 runs to 16 residues. Trimming removed 0 bases at V and 7 bases at J, with 16 bases between. The DNA for the CDR3 is TGCGCCAGCAGCTTGGTAATGGCTCAGGGGAGTGAAAAACTGTTTTTT. It yields the protein CASSLVMAQGSEKLFF.

The chain employs TRBV4-3 and TRBJ2-5; D is possibly TRBD1 (5 bases). The CDR3 has 14 residues. V was shortened by 4 bases and J by 4 bases, with 13 bases between the two germline ends. CDR1 is LGHNA and CDR2 is YSLEER in the germline V gene. The chain's CDR3 is CASSLTETAETQYF. The CDR3 region has the DNA TGCGCCAGCAGCCTAACGGAGACAGCAGAGACCCAGTACTTC.

The chain is built from TRBV25-1 and TRBJ2-7, with D possibly matching TRBD2 (7 bases). CDR1 is MGHDK and CDR2 is SYGVNS in the germline V gene. The length of the CDR3 is 18 residues. The ends were cut back, 3 bases at V and 0 bases at J, with 21 bases in the middle. CDR3 bases: TGTGCCAGCAGTGATGCAGGGGCTAGCGGCTCGAGCTCCTACGAGCAGTACTTC. Translating it yields CASSDAGASGSSSYEQYF.

The CDR3 reads CASSPPVGTGDSNQPQHF. CDR3 coding DNA: TGTGCCAGCTCACCACCGGTGGGTACAGGAGATAGCAATCAGCCCCAGCATTTT. The chain joins TRBV18 to TRBJ1-5; D is possibly TRBD1 (5 bases). V was pared by 0 bases and J by 0 bases, with 15 bases between. Per the germline V gene, CDR1 is KGHSH and CDR2 is LQKENI. This CDR3 has 18 amino acids.

This chain links TRBV7-6 with TRBJ2-3, with 10 bases lining up with TRBD2. Per germline, CDR1 SGHVS and CDR2 FNYEAQ. The CDR3 runs to 16 residues. Germline trimming cut 3 bases from V and 4 bases from J; bases unmatched to any gene: 7. Here the CDR3 reads CASSLRLAGAADTQYF. The CDR3 nucleotides are TGTGCCAGCAGCTTGCGGCTAGCGGGAGCGGCAGATACGCAGTATTTT. Using reference TRBV7-6 and TRBJ2-3 for the parts outside the CDR3, the full variable domain is GAGVSQSPRYKVTKRGQDVALRCDPISGHVSLYWYRQALGQGPEFLTYFNYEAQQDKSGLPNDRFSAERPEGSISTLTIQRTEQRDSAMYRCASSLRLAGAADTQYFGPGTRLTVL.

The rearrangement uses TRBV6-6 and TRBJ2-2; the match to TRBD2 covers 8 bases. CDR3 length: 14 amino acids. From germline, CDR1 is MNHNY and CDR2 SVGAGI (reference sequence). Trimming removed 5 bases from V and 3 bases from J; junction bases left unmatched: 2. The CDR3 DNA reads as TGTGCCAGCAGTGACGGGAGGGACACCGGGGAGCTGTTTTTT. Protein product: CASSDGRDTGELFF.

This clone has a single count. The rearrangement uses TRBV5-1 and TRBJ2-2, with 7 bases fitting TRBD1. CDR1 and CDR2 (germline): SGHRS, YFSETQ. With 3 bases clipped from V and 4 bases from J, the junction kept 9 bases outside the gene matches. The CDR3 sequence is 16 residues long. CDR3 residues: CASSSKRDSTTGELFF. CDR3 nucleotides: TGCGCCAGCAGCTCCAAAAGGGACAGCACCACCGGGGAGCTGTTTTTT. The complete variable domain, with remaining parts taken from reference TRBV5-1 and TRBJ2-2, reads KAGVTQTPRYLIKTRGQQVTLSCSPISGHRSVSWYQQTPGQGLQFLFEYFSETQRNKGNFPGRFSGRQFSNSRSEMNVSTLELGDSALYLCASSSKRDSTTGELFFGEGSRLTVL.